The T cell receptor (beta chain) described here comes from a study of beta chain features in type 1 diabetes. Study-level results: Researchers report that Type 1 diabetes patients had moderately but significantly shorter TCRB CDR3s across all four CD4+ subsets.

Expressed TCRB transcripts got sequenced, as all isolated RNA was reverse transcribed. Some clones are missing from TCRdb's copy, which holds only in-frame ones; the method was immunoSEQ multiplex PCR. Of roughly 700,000 clones in the sample, under 15% were seen once. This clone appeared a few times. Its antigen remains unidentified. The V gene's germline CDR1 is DFQATT and CDR2 SNEGSKA (reference sequence). The CDR3 totals 11 residues. V shed 4 bases and J shed 0 bases, with 0 bases lying between them. The sequence came from a young man with type 1 diabetes. The V call is TRBV20-1, the J call TRBJ2-2; no clear D. The sequenced sample was naive CD4+ T cells from blood. The CDR3 bases are TGCAGTGCTACGAACACCGGGGAGCTGTTTTTT. Translating it yields CSATNTGELFF.